This TCR beta chain was identified during a study of OX40 agonist ivuxolimab in advanced cancers. Study as a whole: Administration of intravenous ivuxolimab to patients occurred every 2 weeks at 0.01 to 10 mg/kg. A diagnosis of hepatocellular carcinoma, melanoma, renal cell or head and neck cancer was present in dose-escalation patients.

With respect to this clone: What it recognizes is unknown.

The assay was immunoSEQ multiplex PCR, and TCRdb's table has in-frame clones only and misses some. The sample lists about 12,000 clones, about 75% occurring once. Blood was sampled at baseline, cycle 4 day 1, and cycle 7 day 1. V gave up 1 base and J gave up 8 bases, with 21 bases separating them. There are 16 residues in the CDR3. CDR1 is SGHNT and CDR2 is YYREEE in the germline V gene (reference sequence). Study-wide points: At doses 0.1 to 3.0 mg/kg, CD4+ and CD8+ clones expanded.

This TCR was sampled from an adult with an advanced solid tumor such as melanoma, head and neck, liver or kidney cancer. Sequenced material: CD4+ or CD8+ T cells sorted from blood, taken in a trial of the OX40 agonist ivuxolimab. This sequence joins TRBV5-4 and TRBJ1-2; the D is unclear. The chain's CDR3 is CASSLLLETPMGGYTF. CDR3 DNA: TGTGCCAGCAGCTTGTTATTGGAGACACCTATGGGGGGCTACACCTTC.